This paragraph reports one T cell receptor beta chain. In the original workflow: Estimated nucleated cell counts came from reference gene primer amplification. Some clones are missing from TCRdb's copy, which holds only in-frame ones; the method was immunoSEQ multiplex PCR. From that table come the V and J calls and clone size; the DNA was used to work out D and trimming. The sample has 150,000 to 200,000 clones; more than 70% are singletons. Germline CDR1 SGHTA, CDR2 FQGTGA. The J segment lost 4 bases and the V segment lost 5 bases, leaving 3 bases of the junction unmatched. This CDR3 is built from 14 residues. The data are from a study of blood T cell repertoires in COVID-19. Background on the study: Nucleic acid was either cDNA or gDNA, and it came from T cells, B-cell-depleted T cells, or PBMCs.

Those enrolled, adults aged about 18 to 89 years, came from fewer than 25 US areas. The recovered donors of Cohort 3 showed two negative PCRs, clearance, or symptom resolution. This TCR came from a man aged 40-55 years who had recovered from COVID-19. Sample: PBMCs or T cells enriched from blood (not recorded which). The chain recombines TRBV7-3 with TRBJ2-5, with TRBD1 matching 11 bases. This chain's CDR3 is CASSLGTGGETQYF. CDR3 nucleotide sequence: TGTGCCAGCAGCCTCGGGACAGGGGGAGAGACCCAGTACTTC.